What follows are 20 T cell receptor beta chains derived from one specimen sequenced in a study of cytomegalovirus exposure and HLA in healthy donors. The PCR made use of 60 Vbeta and 13 Jbeta primers. The repertoire was sequenced with immunoSEQ multiplex PCR; TCRdb's copy has only in-frame clones and lacks some. This sample carries 150,000 to 200,000 clones, 82% of them seen once, and the ten largest clones take roughly 0.5%. What was sequenced was PBMCs. Receptor source: a woman between 50 and 59 years old in good health and CMV-seronegative.

The chain is built from TRBV5-4 and TRBJ1-1, with 7 positions matching TRBD1. This CDR3 has 14 amino acids. CDR1 and CDR2 (germline): SGHNT, YYREEE (reference sequence). The V and J ends lost 0 bases and 2 bases, in that order; junction bases with no gene match: 1. The DNA of the CDR3 is TGTGCCAGCAGCTTGGACAGGGGAAACACTGAAGCTTTCTTT. Encoded protein: CASSLDRGNTEAFF.

J is TRBJ1-1 and V is TRBV4-1; TRBD1 aligns across 8 bases. J lost 1 base, V lost 0 bases, and 4 bases had no gene match. This CDR3 has 16 residues. Germline V gives CDR1 MGHRA, CDR2 YSYEKL. The CDR3 DNA reads as TGCGCCAGCAGCCAAGATCCACAGGGGGGGAACACTGAAGCTTTCTTT. Translating gives CASSQDPQGGNTEAFF.

V is TRBV13 and J is TRBJ2-7, with TRBD2 identical over 9 bases. After removal of 4 bases from V and 6 bases from J, the junction contained 10 bases not matched to a gene. Looked up from germline, CDR1 is PRHDT and CDR2 is FYEKMQ (reference sequence). The CDR3 totals 15 residues. The CDR3 sequence: CASSYGRGGHLEQYF. The CDR3, as DNA: TGTGCCAGCAGCTACGGGCGGGGGGGCCATCTCGAGCAGTACTTC.

V and J are TRBV27 and TRBJ2-7; the match to TRBD1 covers 8 bases. The CDR3 is 13 amino acids. Germline V gene lookup returns CDR1 MNHEY and CDR2 SMNVEV (reference sequence). Trimming removed 8 bases from V and 4 bases from J; junction bases left unmatched: 7. This CDR3 is CASSDRGGYEQYF. DNA of the CDR3: TGTGCCAGCTCCGACAGGGGTGGTTACGAGCAGTACTTC.

This chain joins TRBV5-1 and TRBJ2-7, with 8 positions matching TRBD2. Per the germline V gene, CDR1 is SGHRS and CDR2 is YFSETQ. The CDR3 runs to 13 residues. Losses at the gene ends were 6 bases for V and 4 bases for J; bases not matched to a gene: 6. The CDR3 bases are TGCGCCAGCACAGCGGGAGTGGGGTACGAGCAGTACTTC. Protein product: CASTAGVGYEQYF.

The V call is TRBV25-1, the J call TRBJ1-2, with unresolved D. Trimming shortened V by 4 bases and J by 4 bases, and 10 bases separated the two germline ends. The CDR3 is made up of 13 amino acids. Germline CDR1 is MGHDK and CDR2 is SYGVNS. This CDR3 is CASSALAGYGYTF. CDR3 bases: TGTGCCAGCAGTGCGTTAGCTGGCTATGGCTACACCTTC.

The chain couples TRBV2 to TRBJ1-4; 7 positions agree with TRBD1. V lost 11 bases and J lost 8; bases outside the gene matches: 11. The CDR3 extends over 13 amino acids. Germline CDR1 and CDR2: SNHLY and FYNNEI. The CDR3 loop is CAGKDRAGEKLFF. The CDR3 DNA follows: TGTGCCGGAAAAGACAGGGCGGGAGAAAAACTGTTTTTT.

V usage is TRBV2 and J usage is TRBJ2-1; D is possibly TRBD2 (5 bases). CDR3 length: 17 residues. Trimming removed 6 bases from V and 8 bases from J, with 26 bases in between. The germline V gene has CDR1 SNHLY and CDR2 FYNNEI. CDR3 sequence reads: CASRPLRHQAGSHEQFF. The CDR3 DNA reads TGTGCCAGCAGGCCTTTAAGACACCAGGCGGGTAGTCATGAGCAGTTCTTC.

This chain joins TRBV5-1 and TRBJ2-5; the match to TRBD1 covers 7 bases. The CDR3 loop spans 15 amino acids. Germline V gene lookup returns CDR1 SGHRS and CDR2 YFSETQ. J was trimmed by 1 base and V by 0 bases; bases with no gene match: 3. CDR3 sequence (DNA): TGCGCCAGCAGCTTGGCCTACAGGGGCCAAGAGACCCAGTACTTC. This translates into CASSLAYRGQETQYF.

The J gene is TRBJ1-1, the V gene TRBV5-1; maybe TRBD1 (5 bases). This CDR3 comprises 16 residues. From germline, CDR1 is SGHRS and CDR2 YFSETQ. V lost 0 bases to trimming and J lost 4 bases, with 16 bases between them. The CDR3 DNA follows: TGCGCCAGCAGCTTGGCCGGATCGGGGGGAGGCACTGAAGCTTTCTTT. Its translation: CASSLAGSGGGTEAFF.

J is TRBJ1-2 and V is TRBV15, with unresolved D. This CDR3 is built from 16 residues. With 4 bases removed from V and 4 bases from J, the gap between germline ends came to 19 bases. From germline, CDR1 is LNHNV and CDR2 YYDKDF (reference sequence). The CDR3 DNA follows: TGTGCCACCAGCACCATTAACCTGGCAGGCATCTATGGCTACACCTTC. Amino acids: CATSTINLAGIYGYTF.

The chain has TRBV10-2 and TRBJ1-1; D remains unclear. This CDR3 contains 12 residues. The V gene lost 4 bases and the J gene lost 1 base, with 4 bases spanning the gap. Germline V lookup: CDR1 WSHSY, CDR2 SAAADI. The CDR3 protein is CASSVQNTEAFF. CDR3 nucleotides: TGCGCCAGCAGTGTCCAGAACACTGAAGCTTTCTTT.

The rearrangement uses TRBV2 and TRBJ2-7; weak D call: TRBD2 (5 bases). There are 11 residues in the CDR3. The V end was cut by 2 bases, the J end by 9 bases, with 8 bases between. Germline V lookup: CDR1 SNHLY, CDR2 FYNNEI. CDR3 loop: CASSELAMQYF. The DNA for the CDR3 is TGTGCCAGCAGTGAATTAGCGATGCAGTACTTC.

The chain recombines TRBV28 with TRBJ2-7; 9 nucleotides line up with TRBD1. Germline loops: CDR1 MDHEN, CDR2 SYDVKM. The CDR3 contains 18 residues. V shed 2 bases, J shed 4 bases, and the junction held 15 bases outside the gene matches. CDR3 region: CASSLKTGGGGREYEQYF. The CDR3 DNA is TGTGCCAGCAGTTTAAAGACAGGGGGTGGCGGGAGAGAGTACGAGCAGTACTTC.

The CDR3 protein is CASSQTGSGDTEAFF. CDR3 coding DNA: TGTGCCAGCAGCCAAACAGGAAGTGGGGACACTGAAGCTTTCTTT. The J gene is TRBJ1-1, the V gene TRBV28; perhaps TRBD1 as D (5 bases). Germline V gives CDR1 MDHEN, CDR2 SYDVKM. The CDR3 runs to 15 residues. Trimming shortened V by 6 bases and J by 3 bases, and 17 bases separated the two germline ends.

V is TRBV5-1 and J is TRBJ1-5, with a possible D match to TRBD1 (6 bases). Per the germline V gene, CDR1 is SGHRS and CDR2 is YFSETQ. Between the trimmed V and J ends, which lost 0 bases and 6 bases, there was a span of 13 bases. CDR3 length: 15 residues. The DNA of the CDR3 is TGCGCCAGCAGCTTGGGGGGGCAGGATCGTCAGCCCCAGCATTTT. As protein: CASSLGGQDRQPQHF.

The V gene is TRBV13, the J gene TRBJ2-5; 14 positions agree with TRBD2. V was pared by 2 bases and J by 5 bases, with 16 bases of the junction left unmatched. The CDR3 length is 20 residues. From germline, CDR1 is PRHDT and CDR2 FYEKMQ (reference sequence). CDR3 DNA: TGTGCCAGCAGCTTATTTGGACTTGGGACTAGCGGGAGTGGTAGGGAGACCCAGTACTTC. As protein: CASSLFGLGTSGSGRETQYF.

This chain joins TRBV4-3 and TRBJ2-3; TRBD2 matches 8 bases. Germline CDR1 is LGHNA and CDR2 is YSLEER. Trimming at V came to 5 bases and at J to 6 bases, leaving 10 bases not matched to a gene. The CDR3 has 15 residues. CDR3 region: CASSTNGRGEDTQYF. CDR3 nucleotide sequence: TGCGCCAGCAGCACTAACGGGAGGGGGGAGGATACGCAGTATTTT.

This clone appeared once. The chain has TRBV5-1 and TRBJ2-5, with 7 nucleotides matching TRBD2. Trimming removed 5 bases from V and 3 bases from J; junction bases left unmatched: 10. Germline values: CDR1 SGHRS, CDR2 YFSETQ. The CDR3 runs 15 residues. CDR3 DNA sequence: TGCGCCAGCAGGTCCTTGCGGGAGTCAGAAGAGACCCAGTACTTC. Translation: CASRSLRESEETQYF.

V is TRBV7-3 and J is TRBJ2-1; 7 bases fit TRBD1. CDR1 is SGHTA and CDR2 is FQGTGA in the germline V gene. The ends lost 5 bases at V and 2 bases at J; junction bases unmatched: 6. CDR3 length equals 15 residues. CDR3 DNA: TGTGCCAGCAGCACGGGGACAGTGGCCTACAATGAGCAGTTCTTC. This gives the protein CASSTGTVAYNEQFF.